This TCR beta chain was found in a study of human T cells and chemical hapten exposure. On the study more broadly: TCR yield per sample varied, mainly due to pooled library volumes.

The authors' total RNA extraction used unfractionated whole blood. This clonotype was recorded many times. TCRdb re-called the 5' RACE reads through MiXCR, storing one row per CDR3 protein. The profile shows 120,000 to 150,000 distinct CDR3 sequences, around 4.1% of them singletons. The sequence derives from a female donor in good health.

In nucleotides, the CDR3 is TGTGCCAGCAAGAGGACAGAGAATTCACCCCTCCACTTT. Its translation: CASKRTENSPLHF. The rearrangement joins TRBV6-6 to TRBJ1-6, with D perhaps matching TRBD1 (6 bases). V lost 7 bases to trimming and J lost 7 bases, with 11 bases between them. CDR3 length: 13 amino acids. Germline V gene lookup returns CDR1 MNHNY and CDR2 SVGAGI (reference sequence).